The rows below give T cell receptor beta chains drawn from one sample of a study of T cell repertoires in ileal Crohn's disease. Assay: immunoSEQ multiplex PCR; the TCRdb copy retains only in-frame clones and omits some. Of fewer than 6,500 clones listed, roughly 80% are singletons. Sequencing input: ileal tissue. These receptors were obtained from an adult with Crohn's disease. Both conserved end residues are part of each CDR3. A D gene is named only where the DNA matches it firmly. A clone size is listed for some rows: how often the clone was seen (once, few, many), or a class if it is expanded.

v_call: TRBV5-4
d_call: -
j_call: TRBJ2-7
clone_size: -
cdr3_aa: CASSFRGLGEQYF
cdr3_nt: TGTGCCAGCAGCTTTCGGGGGTTGGGGGAGCAGTACTTC

v_call: TRBV6-5
d_call: TRBD1
j_call: TRBJ2-7
clone_size: -
cdr3_aa: CASSSGQGLYEQYF
cdr3_nt: TGTGCCAGCAGTTCAGGACAGGGGTTATACGAGCAGTACTTC

v_call: TRBV5-4
d_call: TRBD1
j_call: TRBJ2-7
clone_size: -
cdr3_aa: CASSRRQGSYEQYF
cdr3_nt: TGTGCCAGCAGCCGAAGACAGGGTTCCTACGAGCAGTACTTC

v_call: TRBV11-1
d_call: TRBD1
j_call: TRBJ1-2
clone_size: -
cdr3_aa: CASSADRVYGYTF
cdr3_nt: TGTGCCAGCAGCGCGGACAGGGTATATGGCTACACCTTC

v_call: TRBV7-2
d_call: -
j_call: TRBJ1-4
clone_size: -
cdr3_aa: CASSLAGGTSNEKLFF
cdr3_nt: TGTGCCAGCAGCTTAGCGGGGGGGACAAGCAATGAAAAACTGTTTTTT

v_call: TRBV6-5
d_call: TRBD1
j_call: TRBJ2-7
clone_size: -
cdr3_aa: CASSYTGGEGPYEQYF
cdr3_nt: TGTGCCAGCAGTTATACAGGGGGCGAGGGCCCCTACGAGCAGTACTTC

v_call: TRBV6-1
d_call: -
j_call: TRBJ2-5
clone_size: few
cdr3_aa: CASSGTGETQYF
cdr3_nt: TGTGCCAGCAGCGGTACGGGGGAGACCCAGTACTTC

v_call: TRBV7-7
d_call: TRBD1
j_call: TRBJ1-1
clone_size: -
cdr3_aa: CASRHPRGRRTEAFF
cdr3_nt: TGTGCCAGCAGACATCCCAGGGGGCGTAGGACTGAAGCTTTCTTT

v_call: TRBV19
d_call: TRBD1
j_call: TRBJ2-5
clone_size: few
cdr3_aa: CASSTKDRGKTQYF
cdr3_nt: TGTGCCAGTAGTACCAAAGACAGGGGAAAGACCCAGTACTTC

v_call: TRBV9
d_call: TRBD2
j_call: TRBJ2-1
clone_size: -
cdr3_aa: CASSPPSPGLAGSAPYNEQFF
cdr3_nt: TGTGCCAGCAGCCCACCCTCTCCGGGACTAGCGGGATCCGCCCCCTACAATGAGCAGTTCTTC

v_call: TRBV29-1
d_call: TRBD1
j_call: TRBJ1-1
clone_size: -
cdr3_aa: CSAGTALGTEAFF
cdr3_nt: TGCAGCGCAGGGACAGCCCTGGGCACTGAAGCTTTCTTT

v_call: TRBV29-1
d_call: TRBD1
j_call: TRBJ2-3
clone_size: -
cdr3_aa: CSVPRDSAADTQYF
cdr3_nt: TGCAGCGTCCCCCGGGACAGCGCGGCAGATACGCAGTATTTT

v_call: TRBV6-5
d_call: -
j_call: TRBJ1-5
clone_size: once
cdr3_aa: CASSSTTHSNQPQHF
cdr3_nt: TGTGCCAGCAGTTCCACAACCCATAGCAATCAGCCCCAGCATTTT

v_call: TRBV2
d_call: -
j_call: TRBJ1-1
clone_size: -
cdr3_aa: CASRDTVNTEAFF
cdr3_nt: TGTGCCAGCAGGGACACAGTGAACACTGAAGCTTTCTTT

v_call: TRBV4-3
d_call: -
j_call: TRBJ2-7
clone_size: -
cdr3_aa: CASSQVASSTSYEQYF
cdr3_nt: TGCGCCAGCAGCCAAGTGGCCAGTTCCACCTCCTACGAGCAGTACTTC

v_call: TRBV5-1
d_call: TRBD1
j_call: TRBJ1-1
clone_size: -
cdr3_aa: CASSLGQAGIAEAFF
cdr3_nt: TGCGCCAGCAGCTTAGGACAGGCAGGGATCGCTGAAGCTTTCTTT

v_call: TRBV27
d_call: TRBD1
j_call: TRBJ2-7
clone_size: -
cdr3_aa: CASSSGDRVYEQYF
cdr3_nt: TGTGCCAGCAGTTCCGGGGACAGGGTGTACGAGCAGTACTTC

v_call: TRBV7-2
d_call: -
j_call: TRBJ1-2
clone_size: few
cdr3_aa: CASSSNRQEGYTF
cdr3_nt: TGTGCCAGCAGCTCGAACCGACAAGAAGGCTACACCTTC

v_call: TRBV2
d_call: -
j_call: TRBJ2-1
clone_size: -
cdr3_aa: CASNLGYNEQFF
cdr3_nt: TGTGCCAGCAACCTAGGCTACAATGAGCAGTTCTTC

v_call: TRBV7-3
d_call: TRBD1
j_call: TRBJ1-2
clone_size: -
cdr3_aa: CASSFLPGQALLF
cdr3_nt: TGTGCCAGCAGTTTTCTCCCGGGACAGGCCTTACTCTTC

v_call: TRBV7-2
d_call: TRBD1
j_call: TRBJ1-5
clone_size: -
cdr3_aa: CASSARQGRQPQHF
cdr3_nt: TGTGCCAGCAGCGCCAGACAGGGCCGACAGCCCCAGCATTTT

v_call: TRBV11-3
d_call: TRBD1
j_call: TRBJ1-6
clone_size: few
cdr3_aa: CASSKGGPQSPLHF
cdr3_nt: TGTGCCAGCAGCAAAGGGGGCCCGCAATCACCCCTCCACTTT

v_call: TRBV2
d_call: TRBD1
j_call: TRBJ2-3
clone_size: -
cdr3_aa: CASSGGTASTDTQYF
cdr3_nt: TGTGCCAGCAGTGGGGGGACAGCGAGCACAGATACGCAGTATTTT

v_call: TRBV5-1
d_call: TRBD1
j_call: TRBJ2-3
clone_size: -
cdr3_aa: CASSPLGRGQADTQYF
cdr3_nt: TGCGCCAGCAGCCCCCTTGGCAGGGGGCAGGCAGATACGCAGTATTTT

v_call: TRBV9
d_call: -
j_call: TRBJ2-1
clone_size: -
cdr3_aa: CASSGGEQFF
cdr3_nt: TGTGCCAGCAGCGGCGGTGAGCAGTTCTTC

v_call: TRBV19
d_call: -
j_call: TRBJ1-1
clone_size: -
cdr3_aa: CASSIARTALNTEAFF
cdr3_nt: TGTGCCAGTAGTATCGCTAGGACAGCGCTGAACACTGAAGCTTTCTTT

v_call: TRBV5-1
d_call: TRBD2
j_call: TRBJ2-1
clone_size: -
cdr3_aa: CASSLTSGGAQEQFF
cdr3_nt: TGCGCCAGCAGCTTGACTAGCGGGGGGGCACAAGAGCAGTTCTTC

v_call: TRBV28
d_call: TRBD1
j_call: TRBJ1-2
clone_size: few
cdr3_aa: CASSLTGNGYTF
cdr3_nt: TGTGCCAGCAGTTTGACAGGGAATGGCTACACCTTC

v_call: TRBV27
d_call: TRBD1
j_call: TRBJ1-6
clone_size: once
cdr3_aa: CASSRDRSLNSPLHF
cdr3_nt: TGTGCCAGCAGCCGGGACAGAAGTCTTAATTCACCCCTCCACTTT

v_call: TRBV7-9
d_call: -
j_call: TRBJ1-1
clone_size: -
cdr3_aa: CASSLAAGVGTEAFF
cdr3_nt: TGTGCCAGCAGCTTAGCGGCAGGGGTAGGCACTGAAGCTTTCTTT

v_call: TRBV18
d_call: TRBD2
j_call: TRBJ2-5
clone_size: -
cdr3_aa: CASSPVRFGRTSGYQETQYF
cdr3_nt: TGTGCCAGCTCACCAGTACGCTTTGGTCGGACTAGCGGCTACCAAGAGACCCAGTACTTC

v_call: TRBV18
d_call: TRBD1
j_call: TRBJ1-3
clone_size: -
cdr3_aa: CASSVTGGGNTIYF
cdr3_nt: TGTGCCAGCTCAGTGACAGGGGGCGGAAACACCATATATTTT

v_call: TRBV2
d_call: TRBD1
j_call: TRBJ2-3
clone_size: -
cdr3_aa: CASSTRGQAVGGSVRTDTQYF
cdr3_nt: TGTGCCAGCAGTACAAGAGGACAGGCCGTGGGTGGGAGTGTGCGCACAGATACGCAGTATTTT

v_call: TRBV6-5
d_call: TRBD2
j_call: TRBJ2-1
clone_size: -
cdr3_aa: CASSYSQTSGKQFF
cdr3_nt: TGTGCCAGCAGTTACTCCCAGACTAGCGGGAAGCAGTTCTTC

v_call: TRBV13
d_call: -
j_call: TRBJ2-2
clone_size: -
cdr3_aa: CASSSPVRLNTGELFF
cdr3_nt: TGTGCCAGCAGCTCGCCGGTTCGTTTAAACACCGGGGAGCTGTTTTTT

v_call: TRBV5-1
d_call: TRBD1
j_call: TRBJ2-7
clone_size: -
cdr3_aa: CASCPGQGSSYEQYF
cdr3_nt: TGCGCCAGCTGTCCAGGACAGGGGTCCTCCTACGAGCAGTACTTC

v_call: TRBV19
d_call: -
j_call: TRBJ2-3
clone_size: once
cdr3_aa: CASSGQLAPTTDTQYF
cdr3_nt: TGTGCCAGTAGTGGACAACTCGCACCCACCACAGATACGCAGTATTTT

v_call: TRBV2
d_call: -
j_call: TRBJ2-2
clone_size: -
cdr3_aa: CASSGSNSNTGELFF
cdr3_nt: TGTGCCAGCAGTGGATCAAACTCGAACACCGGGGAGCTGTTTTTT

v_call: TRBV7-6
d_call: TRBD1
j_call: TRBJ2-1
clone_size: -
cdr3_aa: CASSWGQHNEQFF
cdr3_nt: TGTGCCAGCAGCTGGGGACAGCACAATGAGCAGTTCTTC

v_call: TRBV9
d_call: -
j_call: TRBJ2-7
clone_size: once
cdr3_aa: CASSVASSQSYEQYF
cdr3_nt: TGTGCCAGCAGCGTAGCATCTAGCCAGTCCTACGAGCAGTACTTC

v_call: TRBV19
d_call: -
j_call: TRBJ1-2
clone_size: -
cdr3_aa: CASKLAGASNYGYTF
cdr3_nt: TGTGCCAGTAAGTTGGCAGGGGCCTCTAACTATGGCTACACCTTC

v_call: TRBV25-1
d_call: -
j_call: TRBJ2-3
clone_size: -
cdr3_aa: CASSEYVGNTQYF
cdr3_nt: TGTGCCAGCAGTGAATATGTCGGGAATACGCAGTATTTT

v_call: TRBV5-1
d_call: -
j_call: TRBJ1-2
clone_size: -
cdr3_aa: CASSFTLDRNYGYTF
cdr3_nt: TGCGCCAGCAGCTTTACCCTCGACAGGAACTATGGCTACACCTTC

v_call: TRBV5-6
d_call: -
j_call: TRBJ2-5
clone_size: -
cdr3_aa: CASSSGQSRAQYF
cdr3_nt: TGTGCCAGCAGCTCCGGACAGTCGCGGGCCCAGTACTTC

v_call: TRBV27
d_call: TRBD1
j_call: TRBJ1-5
clone_size: few
cdr3_aa: CASSSGQGFINQPQHF
cdr3_nt: TGTGCCAGCAGTTCGGGACAGGGGTTTATCAATCAGCCCCAGCATTTT

v_call: TRBV27
d_call: -
j_call: TRBJ2-3
clone_size: few
cdr3_aa: CASSYTGSGALSTDTQYF
cdr3_nt: TGTGCCAGCAGTTACACGGGTTCAGGGGCTCTCAGCACAGATACGCAGTATTTT

v_call: TRBV4-3
d_call: -
j_call: TRBJ2-7
clone_size: -
cdr3_aa: CASSQDDEQGEQYF
cdr3_nt: TGCGCCAGCAGCCAAGATGACGAACAGGGCGAGCAGTACTTC

v_call: TRBV2
d_call: -
j_call: TRBJ1-2
clone_size: -
cdr3_aa: CASSVQGTYGYTF
cdr3_nt: TGTGCCAGCAGTGTTCAGGGGACCTATGGCTACACCTTC

v_call: TRBV10-3
d_call: TRBD1
j_call: TRBJ1-1
clone_size: -
cdr3_aa: CAISGTGGRTEAFF
cdr3_nt: TGTGCCATCAGTGGGACAGGGGGCCGTACTGAAGCTTTCTTT